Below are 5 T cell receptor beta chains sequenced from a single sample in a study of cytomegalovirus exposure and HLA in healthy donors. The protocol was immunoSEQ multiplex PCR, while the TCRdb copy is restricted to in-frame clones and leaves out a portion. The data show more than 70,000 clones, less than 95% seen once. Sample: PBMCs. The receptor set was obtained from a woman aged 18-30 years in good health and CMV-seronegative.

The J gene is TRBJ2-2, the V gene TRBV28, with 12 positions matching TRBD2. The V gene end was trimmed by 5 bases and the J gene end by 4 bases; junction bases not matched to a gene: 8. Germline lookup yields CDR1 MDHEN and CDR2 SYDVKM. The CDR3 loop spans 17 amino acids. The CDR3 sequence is CASSDGLAGPSTGELFF. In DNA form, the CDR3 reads TGTGCCAGCAGTGACGGACTAGCGGGGCCGAGCACCGGGGAGCTGTTTTTT. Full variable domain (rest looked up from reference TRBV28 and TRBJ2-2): DVKVTQSSRYLVKRTGEKVFLECVQDMDHENMFWYRQDPGLGLRLIYFSYDVKMKEKGDIPEGYSVSREKKERFSLILESASTNQTSMYLCASSDGLAGPSTGELFFGEGSRLTVL.

The CDR3 coding sequence is TGTGCCAGCAGCTGGTGGGGGGGCGCATCTGAAGCTTTCTTT. It is translated as CASSWWGGASEAFF. The genes are TRBV5-8 and TRBJ1-1; a possible D gene is TRBD1 (6 bases). There are 14 residues in the CDR3. Per the germline V gene, CDR1 is SGHTS and CDR2 is YDEGEE. Trimming removed 3 bases at V and 6 bases at J, with 15 bases between. Full variable domain (outside the CDR3, taken from reference TRBV5-8 and TRBJ1-1): EAGVTQSPTHLIKTRGQQATLRCSPISGHTSVYWYQQALGLGLQFLLWYDEGEERNRGNFPPRFSGRQFPNYSSELNVNALELEDSALYLCASSWWGGASEAFFGQGTRLTVV.

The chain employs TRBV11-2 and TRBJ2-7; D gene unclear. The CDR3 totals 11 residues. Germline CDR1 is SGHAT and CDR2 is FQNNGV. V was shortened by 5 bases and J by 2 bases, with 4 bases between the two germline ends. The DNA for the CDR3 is TGTGCCAGCAGCATAACCTACGAGCAGTACTTC. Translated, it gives CASSITYEQYF.

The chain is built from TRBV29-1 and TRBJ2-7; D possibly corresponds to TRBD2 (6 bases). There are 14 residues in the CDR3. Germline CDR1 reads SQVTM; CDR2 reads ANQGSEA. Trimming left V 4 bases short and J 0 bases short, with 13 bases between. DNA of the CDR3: TGCAGCGTTGGGGGGGACGTAAGCTCCTACGAGCAGTACTTC. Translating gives CSVGGDVSSYEQYF.

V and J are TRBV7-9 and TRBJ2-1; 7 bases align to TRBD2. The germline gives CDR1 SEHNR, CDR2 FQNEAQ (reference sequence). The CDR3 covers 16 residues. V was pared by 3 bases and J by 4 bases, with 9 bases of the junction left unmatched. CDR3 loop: CASSFFGGGLYNEQFF. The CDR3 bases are TGTGCCAGCAGCTTCTTTGGGGGGGGTCTGTACAATGAGCAGTTCTTC. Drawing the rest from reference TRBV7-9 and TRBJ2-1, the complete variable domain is DTGVSQNPRHKITKRGQNVTFRCDPISEHNRLYWYRQTLGQGPEFLTYFQNEAQLEKSRLLSDRFSAERPKGSFSTLEIQRTEQGDSAMYLCASSFFGGGLYNEQFFGPGTRLTVL.